The source of this T cell receptor (beta chain) is a study of shared clonotypes between healthy human individuals. Points from the study as a whole: Owing to a small donor count, the genetic and exposure-history diversity represented was limited.

Details on this clone: What it binds is unknown.

Only in-frame clones appear in the TCRdb table, and some are missing; sequencing was by immunoSEQ multiplex PCR. The table includes about 1.1 million clones, approximately 78% detected once. Memory CD4+ cells were the fraction left after CD45RA+ naive selection. With 5 bases clipped from V and 4 bases from J, the junction kept 5 bases outside the gene matches. Germline V lookup: CDR1 SGHRS, CDR2 YFSETQ. The CDR3 totals 14 residues. The sequenced material came from memory CD4+ T cells from PBMCs. Noted subset: CD45RA-negative fraction. The TCR comes from a man aged 18-30 years in good health. Some clones in this sample may be carry-over from other donors' samples. The gene calls are TRBV5-1 and TRBJ1-3; TRBD1 agrees at 8 bases. Here the CDR3 reads CASSQGALGNTIYF. The CDR3 nucleotides are TGCGCCAGCAGTCAGGGGGCCCTGGGAAACACCATATATTTT.